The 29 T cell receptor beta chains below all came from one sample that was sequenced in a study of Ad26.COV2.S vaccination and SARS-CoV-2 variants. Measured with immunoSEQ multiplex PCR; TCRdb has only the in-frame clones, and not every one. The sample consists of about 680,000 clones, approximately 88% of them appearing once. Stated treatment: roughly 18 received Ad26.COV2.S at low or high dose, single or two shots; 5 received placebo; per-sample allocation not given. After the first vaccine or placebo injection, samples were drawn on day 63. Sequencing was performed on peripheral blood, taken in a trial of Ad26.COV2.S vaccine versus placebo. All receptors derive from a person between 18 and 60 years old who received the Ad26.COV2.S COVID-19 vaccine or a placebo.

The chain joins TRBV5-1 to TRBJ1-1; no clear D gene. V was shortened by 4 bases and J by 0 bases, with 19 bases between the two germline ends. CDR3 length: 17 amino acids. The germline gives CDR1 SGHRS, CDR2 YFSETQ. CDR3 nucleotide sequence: TGCGCCAGCAGCCTTTCAAAGGGAGAGGTGATGAACACTGAAGCTTTCTTT. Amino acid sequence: CASSLSKGEVMNTEAFF.

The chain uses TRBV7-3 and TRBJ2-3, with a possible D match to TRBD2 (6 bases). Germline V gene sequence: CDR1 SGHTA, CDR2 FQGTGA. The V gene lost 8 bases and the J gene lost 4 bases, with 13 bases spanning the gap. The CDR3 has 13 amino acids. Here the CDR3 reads CASGLGGADTQYF. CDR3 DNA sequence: TGTGCCAGCGGCCTGGGCGGGGCAGATACGCAGTATTTT. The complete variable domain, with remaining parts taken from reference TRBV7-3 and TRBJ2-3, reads GAGVSQTPSNKVTEKGKYVELRCDPISGHTALYWYRQSLGQGPEFLIYFQGTGAADDSGLPNDRFFAVRPEGSVSTLKIQRTERGDSAVYLCASGLGGADTQYFGPGTRLTVL.

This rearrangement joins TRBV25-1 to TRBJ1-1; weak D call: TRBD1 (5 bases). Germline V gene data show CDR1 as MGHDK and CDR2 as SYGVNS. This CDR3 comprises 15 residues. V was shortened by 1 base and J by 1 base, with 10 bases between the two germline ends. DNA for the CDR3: TGTGCCAGCAGTGAATCAGGGTGGCGGAACACTGAAGCTTTCTTT. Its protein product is CASSESGWRNTEAFF.

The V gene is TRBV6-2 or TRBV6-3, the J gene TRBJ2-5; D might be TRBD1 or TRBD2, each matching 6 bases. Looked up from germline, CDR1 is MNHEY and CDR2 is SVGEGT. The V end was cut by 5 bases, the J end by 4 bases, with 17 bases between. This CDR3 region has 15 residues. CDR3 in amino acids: CASSGGPYGGETQYF. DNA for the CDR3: TGTGCCAGCAGTGGGGGGCCCTATGGGGGAGAGACCCAGTACTTC.

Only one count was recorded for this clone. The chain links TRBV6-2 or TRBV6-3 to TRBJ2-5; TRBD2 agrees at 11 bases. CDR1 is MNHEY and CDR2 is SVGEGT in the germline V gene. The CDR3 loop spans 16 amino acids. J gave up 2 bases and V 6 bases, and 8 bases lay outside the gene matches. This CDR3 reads CASRPTGTSGQETQYF. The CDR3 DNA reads TGTGCCAGCAGGCCTACCGGGACTAGCGGACAAGAGACCCAGTACTTC.

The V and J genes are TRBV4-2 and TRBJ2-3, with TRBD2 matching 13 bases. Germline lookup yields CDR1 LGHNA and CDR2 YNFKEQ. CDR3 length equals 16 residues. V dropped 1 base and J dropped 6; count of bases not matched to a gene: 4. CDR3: CASSQGVTSGGDTQYF. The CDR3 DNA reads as TGTGCCAGCAGCCAAGGAGTGACTAGCGGGGGGGATACGCAGTATTTT.

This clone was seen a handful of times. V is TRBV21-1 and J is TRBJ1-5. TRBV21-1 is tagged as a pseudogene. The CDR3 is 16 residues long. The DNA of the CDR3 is TGTGCCAGCAGCAAAGAGAACCGGACTGTCAATCAGCCCCAGCATTTT. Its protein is CASSKENRTVNQPQHF.

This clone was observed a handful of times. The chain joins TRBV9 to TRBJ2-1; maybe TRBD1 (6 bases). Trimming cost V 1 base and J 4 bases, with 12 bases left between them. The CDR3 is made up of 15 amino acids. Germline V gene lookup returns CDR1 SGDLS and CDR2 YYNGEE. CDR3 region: CASSVLGALYNEQFF. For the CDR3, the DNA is TGTGCCAGCAGCGTATTGGGGGCCCTTTACAATGAGCAGTTCTTC.

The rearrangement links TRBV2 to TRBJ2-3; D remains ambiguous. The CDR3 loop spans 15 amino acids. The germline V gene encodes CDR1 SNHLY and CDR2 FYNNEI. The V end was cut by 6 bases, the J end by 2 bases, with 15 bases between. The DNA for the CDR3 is TGTGCCAGCAGGGGAACAAAAGCCATCACAGATACGCAGTATTTT. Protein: CASRGTKAITDTQYF.

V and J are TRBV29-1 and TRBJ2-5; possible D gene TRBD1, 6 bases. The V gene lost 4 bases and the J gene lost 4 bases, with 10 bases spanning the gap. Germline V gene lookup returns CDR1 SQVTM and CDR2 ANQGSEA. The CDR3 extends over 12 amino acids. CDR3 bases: TGCAGCGTTGTCAGGGGCGGAGAGACCCAGTACTTC. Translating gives CSVVRGGETQYF.

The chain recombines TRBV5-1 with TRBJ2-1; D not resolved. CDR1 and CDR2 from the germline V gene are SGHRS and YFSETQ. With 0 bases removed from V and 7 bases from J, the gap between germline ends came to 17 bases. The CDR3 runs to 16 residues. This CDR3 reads CASSLAVGVLGNEQFF. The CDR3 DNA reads TGCGCCAGCAGCTTGGCCGTCGGAGTTCTCGGGAATGAGCAGTTCTTC.

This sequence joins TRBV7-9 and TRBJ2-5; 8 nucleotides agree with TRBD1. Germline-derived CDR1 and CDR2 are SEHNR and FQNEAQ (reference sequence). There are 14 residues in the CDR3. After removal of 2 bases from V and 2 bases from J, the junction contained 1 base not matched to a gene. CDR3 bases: TGTGCCAGCAGCTTAAACAGGGGGCAAGAGACCCAGTACTTC. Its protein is CASSLNRGQETQYF.

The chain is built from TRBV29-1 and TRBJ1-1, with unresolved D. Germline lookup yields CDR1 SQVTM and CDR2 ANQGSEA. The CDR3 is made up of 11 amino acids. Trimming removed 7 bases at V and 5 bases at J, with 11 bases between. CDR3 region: CSARAETEAFF. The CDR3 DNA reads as TGCAGCGCCCGAGCGGAGACTGAAGCTTTCTTT.

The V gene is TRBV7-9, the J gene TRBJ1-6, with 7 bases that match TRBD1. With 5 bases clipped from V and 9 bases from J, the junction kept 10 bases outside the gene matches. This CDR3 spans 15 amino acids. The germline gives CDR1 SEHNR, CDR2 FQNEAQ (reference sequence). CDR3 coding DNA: TGTGCCAGCAGCACCCCCGGGACAGATAGTTCACCCCTCCACTTT. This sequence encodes CASSTPGTDSSPLHF.

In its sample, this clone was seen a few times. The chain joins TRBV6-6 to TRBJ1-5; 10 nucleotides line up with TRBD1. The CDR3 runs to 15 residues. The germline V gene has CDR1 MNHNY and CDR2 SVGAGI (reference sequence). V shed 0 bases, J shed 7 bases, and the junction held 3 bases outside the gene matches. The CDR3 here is CASSYSTGGLQPQHF. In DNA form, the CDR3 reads TGTGCCAGCAGTTACTCGACAGGGGGCCTGCAGCCCCAGCATTTT.

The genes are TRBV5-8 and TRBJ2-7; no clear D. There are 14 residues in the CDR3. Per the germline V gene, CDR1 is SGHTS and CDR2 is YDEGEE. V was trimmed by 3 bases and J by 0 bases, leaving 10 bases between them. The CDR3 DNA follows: TGTGCCAGCAGCTCCGACTTGAGCTCCTACGAGCAGTACTTC. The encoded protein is CASSSDLSSYEQYF.

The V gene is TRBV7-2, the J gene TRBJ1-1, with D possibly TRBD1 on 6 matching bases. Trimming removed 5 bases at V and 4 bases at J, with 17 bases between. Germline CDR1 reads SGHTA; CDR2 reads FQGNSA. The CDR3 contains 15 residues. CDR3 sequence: CASSLTGHLTTEAFF. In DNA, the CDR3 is TGTGCCAGCAGCCTAACGGGACATTTGACCACTGAAGCTTTCTTT.

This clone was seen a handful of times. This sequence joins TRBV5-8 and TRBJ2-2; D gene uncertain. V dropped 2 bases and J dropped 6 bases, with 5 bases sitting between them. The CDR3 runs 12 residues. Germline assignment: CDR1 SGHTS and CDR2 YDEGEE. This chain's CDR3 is CASSFWAGELFF. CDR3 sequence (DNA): TGTGCCAGCAGCTTCTGGGCCGGGGAGCTGTTTTTT.

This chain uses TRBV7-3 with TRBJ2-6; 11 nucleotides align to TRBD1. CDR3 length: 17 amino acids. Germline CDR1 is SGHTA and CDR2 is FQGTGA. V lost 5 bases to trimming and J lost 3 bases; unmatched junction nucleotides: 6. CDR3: CASSPDRGRRGANVLTF. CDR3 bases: TGTGCCAGCAGCCCGGACAGGGGGCGTCGTGGGGCCAACGTCCTGACTTTC.

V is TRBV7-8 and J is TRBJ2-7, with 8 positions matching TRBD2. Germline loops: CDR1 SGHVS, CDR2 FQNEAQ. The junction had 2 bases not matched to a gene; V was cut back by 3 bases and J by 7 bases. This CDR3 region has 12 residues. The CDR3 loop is CASSFTGGEQYF. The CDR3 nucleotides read TGTGCCAGCAGCTTCACGGGAGGGGAGCAGTACTTC.

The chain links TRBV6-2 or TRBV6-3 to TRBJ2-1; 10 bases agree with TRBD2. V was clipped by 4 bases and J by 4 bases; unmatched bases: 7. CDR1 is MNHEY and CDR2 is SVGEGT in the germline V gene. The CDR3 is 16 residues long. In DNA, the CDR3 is TGTGCCAGCAGTTCCTTTAGCGGGGGGCTATACAATGAGCAGTTCTTC. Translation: CASSSFSGGLYNEQFF.

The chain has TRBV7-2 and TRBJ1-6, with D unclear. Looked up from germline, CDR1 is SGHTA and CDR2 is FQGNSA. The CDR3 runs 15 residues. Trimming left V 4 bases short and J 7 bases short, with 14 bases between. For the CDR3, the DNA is TGTGCCAGCAGCTGGCTAGGGTTTTACAATTCACCCCTCCACTTT. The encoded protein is CASSWLGFYNSPLHF.

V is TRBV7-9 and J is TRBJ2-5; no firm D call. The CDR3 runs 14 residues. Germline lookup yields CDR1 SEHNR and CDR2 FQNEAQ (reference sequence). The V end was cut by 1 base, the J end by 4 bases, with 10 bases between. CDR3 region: CASSLEWSRETQYF. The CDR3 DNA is TGTGCCAGCAGCTTAGAGTGGTCTCGAGAGACCCAGTACTTC.

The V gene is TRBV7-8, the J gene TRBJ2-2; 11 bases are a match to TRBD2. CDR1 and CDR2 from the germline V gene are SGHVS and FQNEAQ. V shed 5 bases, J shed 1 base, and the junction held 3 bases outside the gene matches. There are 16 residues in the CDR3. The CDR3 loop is CASSPGLAGNTGELFF. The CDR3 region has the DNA TGTGCCAGCAGCCCTGGACTAGCGGGGAACACCGGGGAGCTGTTTTTT.

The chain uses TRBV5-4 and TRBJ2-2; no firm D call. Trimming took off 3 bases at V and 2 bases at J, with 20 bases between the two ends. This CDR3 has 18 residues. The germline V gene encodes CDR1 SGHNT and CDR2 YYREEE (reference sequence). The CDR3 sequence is CASSSPSDRDQNTGELFF. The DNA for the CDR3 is TGTGCCAGCAGCTCCCCCTCCGACCGAGACCAAAACACCGGGGAGCTGTTTTTT.

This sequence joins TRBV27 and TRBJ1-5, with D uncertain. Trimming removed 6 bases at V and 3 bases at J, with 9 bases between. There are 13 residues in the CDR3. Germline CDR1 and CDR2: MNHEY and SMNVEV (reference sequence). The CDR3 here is CASRYNFNQPQHF. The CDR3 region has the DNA TGTGCCAGCAGGTACAATTTCAATCAGCCCCAGCATTTT.

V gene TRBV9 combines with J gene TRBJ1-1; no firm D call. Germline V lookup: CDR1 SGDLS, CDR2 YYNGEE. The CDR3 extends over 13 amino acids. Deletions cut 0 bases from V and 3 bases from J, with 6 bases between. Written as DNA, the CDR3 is TGTGCCAGCAGCGTAGGGCGTGACACTGAAGCTTTCTTT. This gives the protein CASSVGRDTEAFF.

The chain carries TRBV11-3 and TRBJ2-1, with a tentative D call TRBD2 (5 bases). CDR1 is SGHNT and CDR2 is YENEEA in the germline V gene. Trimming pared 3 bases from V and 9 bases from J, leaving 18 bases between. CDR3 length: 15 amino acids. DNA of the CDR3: TGTGCCAGCAGCTTGGTCAGCGGAGGAGATCCTGAGCAGTTCTTC. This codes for CASSLVSGGDPEQFF. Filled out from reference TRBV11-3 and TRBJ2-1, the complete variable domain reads EAGVVQSPRYKIIEKKQPVAFWCNPISGHNTLYWYLQNLGQGPELLIRYENEEAVDDSQLPKDRFSAERLKGVDSTLKIQPAELGDSAVYLCASSLVSGGDPEQFFGPGTRLTVL.

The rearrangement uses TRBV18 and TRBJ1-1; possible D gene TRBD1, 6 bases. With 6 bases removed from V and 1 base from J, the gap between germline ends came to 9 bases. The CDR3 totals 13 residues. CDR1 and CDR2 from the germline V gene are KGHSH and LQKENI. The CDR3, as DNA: TGTGCCAGCTCGTTACAGGGGAACACTGAAGCTTTCTTT. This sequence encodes CASSLQGNTEAFF. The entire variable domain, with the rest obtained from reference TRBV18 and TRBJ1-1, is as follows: NAGVMQNPRHLVRRRGQEARLRCSPMKGHSHVYWYRQLPEEGLKFMVYLQKENIIDESGMPKERFSAEFPKEGPSILRIQQVVRGDSAAYFCASSLQGNTEAFFGQGTRLTVV.